Given below is one T cell receptor beta chain in context. As processed by the authors: Scientists estimated how many nucleated cells there were by amplifying reference gene primers. Sequencing was performed with immunoSEQ multiplex PCR; in TCRdb, only in-frame clones are kept and a portion is missing. The DNA was the basis for D and trimming; V, J and clone size are from that table. The data hold about 270,000 clones, with about nine tenths observed a single time. Everyone who took part was roughly 18 to 89 years old, and they came from 20 to 25 US areas. Participant reports of clinical history set cohort assignment. The J segment lost 2 bases and the V segment lost 4 bases, leaving 4 bases of the junction unmatched. The CDR3 runs 14 residues. CDR1 and CDR2 (germline): MGHDK, SYGVNS. These data come from a study of blood T cell repertoires in COVID-19. Overall study context: Samples representing acute and convalescent COVID-19 were sourced from the United States, Italy and Spain.

Sequenced input: PBMCs or T cells enriched from blood (not recorded which). This TCR came from a woman under 40 with acute COVID-19. This chain connects TRBV25-1 to TRBJ1-2, with 7 bases fitting TRBD1. The CDR3 spells CASSASTGNYGYTF. CDR3 DNA: TGTGCCAGCAGTGCCTCGACAGGGAACTATGGCTACACCTTC.